A selection of T cell receptor beta chains follows, all from one sample in a study of identifying expanded T cells in peripheral blood. TCRdb's table, derived via immunoSEQ multiplex PCR, lists solely in-frame clones and lacks some. The sample lists about 78,000 clones, roughly 91% occurring once. Sequencing was performed on blood. Receptors were obtained from a person aged 18 to 69 in good health. CDR3s include the opening cysteine and the closing phenylalanine or tryptophan. A D gene is named only where the DNA matches it firmly. Clone size, where shown, is once, few, many, or a class for clones that have expanded.

cdr3_aa,cdr3_nt,v_call,clone_size,j_call,d_call
CAISGYSYEQYF,TGTGCCATCAGTGGATACTCCTACGAGCAGTACTTC,TRBV10-3,.,TRBJ2-7,.
CASSPGQFYEQYF,TGTGCCAGCAGCCCGGGACAGTTCTACGAGCAGTACTTC,TRBV5-6,.,TRBJ2-7,TRBD1
CASSEALPSLTQIGAKNIQYF,TGTGCCAGCAGTGAAGCGCTTCCTTCCCTTACACAGATTGGAGCCAAAAACATTCAGTACTTC,TRBV2,.,TRBJ2-4,.
CASREDGVLIGGYTF,TGTGCCAGCAGGGAAGACGGTGTGCTCATTGGGGGCTACACCTTC,TRBV7-9,.,TRBJ1-2,.
CASSFSGGSGETQYF,TGTGCCAGCAGCTTTAGCGGGGGGAGTGGGGAGACCCAGTACTTC,TRBV9,once,TRBJ2-5,TRBD2
CASSLALGPTETQYF,TGTGCCAGCAGCTTGGCGCTGGGGCCTACGGAGACCCAGTACTTC,TRBV5-4,.,TRBJ2-5,.
CASSETSGESTDTQYF,TGTGCCAGCAGTGAGACTAGCGGGGAGAGCACAGATACGCAGTATTTT,TRBV6-1,.,TRBJ2-3,TRBD2
CASSPITGGTGELFF,TGTGCCAGCAGCCCAATAACAGGGGGTACCGGGGAGCTGTTTTTT,TRBV11-2,.,TRBJ2-2,TRBD1
CASRTSDRPYEQYF,TGTGCCAGCAGGACCTCGGACAGGCCCTACGAGCAGTACTTC,TRBV25-1,medium-sized,TRBJ2-7,TRBD1
CAISEGRGMNTEAFF,TGTGCCATCAGTGAGGGTCGGGGGATGAACACTGAAGCTTTCTTT,TRBV10-3,once,TRBJ1-1,.
CASSLHNYGYTF,TGTGCCAGCAGCTTACACAACTATGGCTACACCTTC,TRBV7-8,.,TRBJ1-2,.
CASSQGRAGVQDEQYF,TGCGCCAGCAGCCAGGGGCGAGCGGGGGTCCAAGACGAGCAGTACTTC,TRBV4-1,once,TRBJ2-7,TRBD2
CASSPGALARRMNTEAFF,TGCGCCAGCAGCCCCGGGGCCCTGGCCAGAAGGATGAACACTGAAGCTTTCTTT,TRBV4-1,.,TRBJ1-1,.
CASSPQGYNEQFF,TGTGCCAGCAGCCCACAGGGGTACAATGAGCAGTTCTTC,TRBV6-6,.,TRBJ2-1,TRBD1
CASSQGNKWAPARHEQFF,TGCGCCAGCAGCCAAGGAAATAAGTGGGCCCCGGCGCGGCATGAGCAGTTCTTC,TRBV4-3,.,TRBJ2-1,.
CASSKMDGGNTIYF,TGCGCCAGCAGTAAAATGGATGGCGGGAACACCATATATTTT,TRBV5-1,once,TRBJ1-3,.
CASSPQDRMSPLHF,TGTGCCAGCAGTCCTCAGGACAGAATGTCACCCCTCCACTTT,TRBV27,once,TRBJ1-6,.
CSVTDRGSPGAFF,TGCAGCGTGACCGACAGGGGATCGCCTGGAGCTTTCTTT,TRBV29-1,.,TRBJ1-1,TRBD1
CASSPQGYNSPLHF,TGTGCCAGCAGCCCACAGGGGTACAATTCACCCCTCCACTTT,TRBV7-8,few,TRBJ1-6,TRBD1
CSVEDSVWNTEAFF,TGCAGCGTTGAAGACTCTGTTTGGAACACTGAAGCTTTCTTT,TRBV29-1,.,TRBJ1-1,.
CAGSHLLTTDTQYF,TGTGCGGGGAGCCACCTACTAACAACAGATACGCAGTATTTT,TRBV6-4,.,TRBJ2-3,.
CASVGETYSSDTQYF,TGTGCCAGCGTGGGGGAGACTTATTCGTCAGATACGCAGTATTTT,TRBV28,once,TRBJ2-3,.
CASSQDRGIHGGYTF,TGCGCCAGCAGCCAAGATAGGGGAATCCACGGTGGCTACACCTTC,TRBV4-3,.,TRBJ1-2,.
CASSPRDRGAGTQYF,TGTGCCAGCTCTCCCAGGGACAGGGGGGCCGGTACGCAGTATTTT,TRBV18,.,TRBJ2-3,TRBD1
CASSFDLAGGSYEQYF,TGTGCCAGCAGCTTCGATCTAGCGGGGGGTTCCTACGAGCAGTACTTC,TRBV5-4,.,TRBJ2-7,TRBD2
CASSLRKGQASYEQYF,TGTGCCAGCAGCTTACGAAAGGGACAGGCCTCCTACGAGCAGTACTTC,TRBV13,.,TRBJ2-7,TRBD1
CASSDSAPLSGNTIYF,TGTGCCAGCAGTGACTCGGCCCCTCTCTCTGGAAACACCATATATTTT,TRBV6-4,.,TRBJ1-3,.
CASSLPGGDRQYF,TGTGCCAGCAGCTTGCCTGGTGGGGACCGCCAGTACTTC,TRBV5-4,.,TRBJ2-5,.
CAISDGTSVGLETQYF,TGTGCCATCAGTGACGGGACTAGCGTCGGGTTAGAGACCCAGTACTTC,TRBV10-3,few,TRBJ2-5,TRBD2
CASSLDLRYTEAFF,TGTGCCAGCAGCTTAGATCTTAGGTACACTGAAGCTTTCTTT,TRBV11-2,.,TRBJ1-1,.
CASSSGTRNTGELFF,TGTGCCAGCAGCTCCGGGACCAGGAACACCGGGGAGCTGTTTTTT,TRBV11-2,once,TRBJ2-2,.
CASSMTGTESYEQYF,TGTGCCAGTAGTATGACCGGGACAGAGTCCTACGAGCAGTACTTC,TRBV19,.,TRBJ2-7,TRBD1
CASSLKYRENTYEQYF,TGTGCCAGCAGTTTAAAGTACAGGGAGAACACCTACGAGCAGTACTTC,TRBV27,.,TRBJ2-7,.
CASSERTLGGHSPLHF,TGTGCCAGCAGTGAACGGACCTTAGGGGGCCATTCACCCCTCCACTTT,TRBV6-1,.,TRBJ1-6,TRBD1
CASSGSYSANTQYF,TGTGCCAGCAGTGGAAGCTATTCCGCCAATACGCAGTATTTT,TRBV2,.,TRBJ2-3,.
CASSSGVNTEAFF,TGTGCCAGCAGTTCGGGGGTAAACACTGAAGCTTTCTTT,TRBV28,.,TRBJ1-1,.
CASSYSYLGRYEQYF,TGTGCCAGCAGTTACTCGTACCTAGGAAGGTACGAGCAGTACTTC,TRBV6-5,few,TRBJ2-7,.
CASTIGGPIQETQYF,TGCGCCAGCACTATAGGGGGCCCCATCCAAGAGACCCAGTACTTC,TRBV5-1,.,TRBJ2-5,TRBD1
CAITGGSGGDTGELFF,TGTGCCATCACCGGAGGTAGCGGGGGGGACACCGGGGAGCTGTTTTTT,TRBV10-3,.,TRBJ2-2,TRBD2
CASSIQAQPQHF,TGTGCCAGCAGTATACAGGCCCAGCCCCAGCATTTT,TRBV7-2,.,TRBJ1-5,.
CASSSFGVNQPQHF,TGTGCCAGCAGCTCCTTCGGGGTTAATCAGCCCCAGCATTTT,TRBV7-8,.,TRBJ1-5,.
CATSRGPGQSYEQYF,TGTGCCACCAGCAGAGGCCCGGGACAGTCCTACGAGCAGTACTTC,TRBV15,.,TRBJ2-7,TRBD1
CASSQGASGGANNEQFF,TGCGCCAGCAGCCAGGGGGCGAGCGGGGGTGCCAACAATGAGCAGTTCTTC,TRBV4-3,.,TRBJ2-1,TRBD2
CAWSVGTVDSGNQPQHF,TGTGCCTGGAGTGTAGGGACAGTCGATAGTGGCAATCAGCCCCAGCATTTT,TRBV30,.,TRBJ1-5,TRBD1
CASSLSSGQGKETQYF,TGTGCCAGCAGCTTATCATCCGGACAGGGGAAGGAGACCCAGTACTTC,TRBV7-2,once,TRBJ2-5,TRBD1
CASSLAPGKGTGELFF,TGCGCCAGCAGCTTGGCCCCCGGGAAGGGCACCGGGGAGCTGTTTTTT,TRBV5-1,.,TRBJ2-2,.
CASSQAQSFDGYTF,TGCGCCAGCAGCCAAGCTCAGTCCTTCGATGGCTACACCTTC,TRBV4-1,.,TRBJ1-2,.
CASRAFPRGARTDTQYF,TGTGCCAGCCGAGCTTTCCCCCGGGGGGCTCGCACAGATACGCAGTATTTT,TRBV7-2,.,TRBJ2-3,.